This T cell receptor (beta chain) was identified during a study of shared clonotypes between healthy human individuals. Study context: Per donor, three plates held CD4 naive cells, three held CD4 memory, two held CD8 naive and one held CD8 memory. General study findings and limits: There were few donors, and this limited the genetic and exposure-history diversity represented.

A word on this clone: Its antigen is undetermined. Additional DNA sequences in this sample encode the identical CDR3.

Terminally differentiated effector memory CD45RA+ cells were excluded by CCR7 positive selection of CD45RO-negative cells. The CDR3 is 12 amino acids. V shed 0 bases and J shed 3 bases, with 3 bases lying between them. CDR1 LGHNA and CDR2 YSLEER come from the germline V gene. TCRdb keeps only in-frame clones here, not all; method: immunoSEQ multiplex PCR. The sample holds around 1,900,000 clones, 93% seen once. Sequences were obtained from naive CD8+ T cells from PBMCs. The chain joins TRBV4-3 to TRBJ2-7, with D hard to call. The TCR was taken from a man between 18 and 29 years old in good health. Some clones in this sample may be carry-over from other donors' samples. CDR3 bases: TGCGCCAGCAGCCAAGAGGGCTACGAGCAGTACTTC. Translating gives CASSQEGYEQYF.